This entry lists 20 T cell receptor beta chains sequenced from one sample in a study of T cell responses to AZD1222 COVID-19 vaccine. Measured with immunoSEQ multiplex PCR; TCRdb has only the in-frame clones, and not every one. The profile shows 130,000 to 150,000 clones, about 87% of them singletons. This sample comprised peripheral blood, obtained on day 0 of AZD1222 vaccination. The source is an adult in good health.

This clone came up a few times. The V call is TRBV4-3, the J call TRBJ1-2, with 8 bases lining up with TRBD1. Per germline, CDR1 LGHNA and CDR2 YSLEER. The trim removed 4 bases at V and 2 bases at J, leaving 6 bases unmatched. CDR3 size: 15 residues. The CDR3 sequence is CASSRAGGMNYGYTF. The CDR3, as DNA: TGCGCCAGCAGCCGAGCAGGGGGCATGAACTATGGCTACACCTTC.

V gene TRBV4-3 combines with J gene TRBJ2-4; D is unclear. Between the trimmed V and J ends, which lost 0 bases and 6 bases, there was a span of 6 bases. The germline CDR1 and CDR2 sequences are LGHNA and YSLEER. The CDR3 runs 13 residues. CDR3 region: CASSQELANIQYF. CDR3 coding DNA: TGCGCCAGCAGCCAAGAGTTGGCAAACATTCAGTACTTC.

The rearrangement links TRBV19 to TRBJ1-5; possible D gene TRBD1, 5 bases. The V gene's germline CDR1 is LNHDA and CDR2 SQIVND (reference sequence). V was cut by 8 bases and J by 5 bases, with 13 bases left in between. This CDR3 is 13 amino acids long. The CDR3 protein is CASDAGWHQPQHF. The CDR3 coding sequence is TGTGCCAGTGATGCAGGGTGGCATCAGCCCCAGCATTTT.

The V call is TRBV3-1 (or the pseudogene TRBV3-2), the J call TRBJ1-4; 9 bases line up with TRBD1. The CDR3 covers 18 residues. Per germline, CDR1 LGHDT and CDR2 YNNKEL (reference sequence). V shed 1 base and J 8 bases; nucleotides not matched to a gene: 14. This CDR3 reads CASSQARKGLGQGEKLFF. The CDR3, as DNA: TGTGCCAGCAGCCAAGCCCGTAAGGGTTTGGGACAGGGAGAAAAACTGTTTTTT.

The rearrangement joins TRBV27 to TRBJ1-2; tentative D call: TRBD1 (5 bases). Germline-derived CDR1 and CDR2 are MNHEY and SMNVEV (reference sequence). The CDR3 length is 13 residues. V was cut by 3 bases and J by 4 bases, with 9 bases left in between. Here the CDR3 DNA reads TGTGCCAGCAGTTTGGGGCAGGGCTATGGCTACACCTTC. Translated: CASSLGQGYGYTF.

The chain joins TRBV28 to TRBJ1-4, with D unresolved. Trimming removed 6 bases from V and 8 bases from J, with 13 bases in between. The CDR3 sequence is 13 residues long. Germline-derived CDR1 and CDR2 are MDHEN and SYDVKM. The chain's CDR3 is CASSRPVNEKLFF. Written as DNA, the CDR3 is TGTGCCAGCAGCCGCCCGGTAAACGAAAAACTGTTTTTT.

The rearrangement joins TRBV12-5 to TRBJ2-7, with TRBD2 matching over 10 bases. V lost 5 bases to trimming and J lost 1 base; unmatched junction nucleotides: 11. Germline CDR1 and CDR2: LGHNT and FRNRAP. The CDR3 contains 17 residues. The CDR3 DNA reads TGTGCTAGTGGTAAGAAGGTTGGGACTAGCGCTTCCTACGAGCAGTACTTC. It yields the protein CASGKKVGTSASYEQYF.

The rearrangement links TRBV6-5 to TRBJ1-2; the match to TRBD1 covers 7 bases. With V trimmed by 5 bases and J by 3 bases, 3 bases remained unmatched. The CDR3 contains 13 residues. Germline CDR1 and CDR2: MNHEY and SVGAGI. CDR3 coding DNA: TGTGCCAGCAGTCAACAGGGGTACTATGGCTACACCTTC. Translating gives CASSQQGYYGYTF.

The V gene is TRBV25-1, the J gene TRBJ2-3; D is undetermined. The germline V and J ends were trimmed by 2 bases and 2 bases, with 8 bases remaining between them. Germline CDR1 and CDR2: MGHDK and SYGVNS. The CDR3 contains 14 residues. The CDR3 region has the DNA TGTGCCAGCAGTGAAATAGGCGCCACAGATACGCAGTATTTT. It translates to CASSEIGATDTQYF.

CDR3 amino acids: CSARGVNEQFF. The CDR3, as DNA: TGCAGTGCTAGAGGTGTCAATGAGCAGTTCTTC. This chain connects TRBV20-1 to TRBJ2-1; no firm D call. Between the trimmed V and J ends, which lost 1 base and 6 bases, there was a span of 4 bases. The CDR3 spans 11 residues. Germline CDR1 is DFQATT and CDR2 is SNEGSKA (reference sequence).

The chain joins TRBV6-6 to TRBJ2-2; D not certain. Germline values: CDR1 MNHNY, CDR2 SVGAGI (reference sequence). Trimming stripped 6 bases from V and 2 bases from J, with 4 bases between. The CDR3 covers 12 residues. CDR3 loop: CASSYNTGELFF. The CDR3 nucleotides read TGTGCCAGCAGCTATAACACCGGGGAGCTGTTTTTT.

The chain employs TRBV28 and TRBJ1-5; D may be TRBD1 (6 bases). The CDR3 covers 15 residues. Germline V lookup: CDR1 MDHEN, CDR2 SYDVKM. With 3 bases removed from V and 7 bases from J, the gap between germline ends came to 16 bases. CDR3 coding DNA: TGTGCCAGCAGTTTCATCTTAGGGGGATCCCAGCCCCAGCATTTT. Translated, it gives CASSFILGGSQPQHF.

V is TRBV27 and J is TRBJ2-3; 9 bases are shared with TRBD2. Germline V CDR1 and CDR2: MNHEY, SMNVEV (reference sequence). The CDR3 runs 18 residues. V dropped 10 bases and J dropped 2; count of bases not matched to a gene: 19. The CDR3 spells CATGVSRAGGVYTDTQYF. The CDR3 region has the DNA TGTGCCACAGGGGTCAGTCGGGCGGGAGGGGTTTACACAGATACGCAGTATTTT.

The V gene is TRBV3-1 (or the pseudogene TRBV3-2), the J gene TRBJ1-1; D is unresolved. Germline V lookup: CDR1 LGHDT, CDR2 YNNKEL (reference sequence). The V and J ends lost 2 bases and 4 bases respectively, with 11 bases between them. This CDR3 is built from 14 residues. The CDR3 nucleotides are TGTGCCAGCAGCCAATTCATCATGAGCACTGAAGCTTTCTTT. Amino acid sequence: CASSQFIMSTEAFF.

This clone was seen a handful of times. The V gene is TRBV4-2, the J gene TRBJ2-5; D is undetermined. The germline V gene has CDR1 LGHNA and CDR2 YNFKEQ. This CDR3 spans 15 amino acids. V was trimmed by 0 bases and J by 2 bases, leaving 10 bases between them. CDR3 sequence (DNA): TGTGCCAGCAGCCAAGAACCAGCGCGACAAGAGACCCAGTACTTC. Its translation: CASSQEPARQETQYF.

This rearrangement joins TRBV5-4 to TRBJ1-2, with no clear D. V lost 0 bases and J 4 bases, leaving 7 bases between the germline ends. CDR3 size: 13 residues. CDR1 is SGHNT and CDR2 is YYREEE in the germline V gene (reference sequence). The CDR3 coding sequence is TGTGCCAGCAGCTTGGGGCAGATCTATGGCTACACCTTC. It encodes CASSLGQIYGYTF.

This chain connects TRBV6-1 to TRBJ1-6; no firm D call. The length of the CDR3 is 14 residues. Germline CDR1 is MNHNS and CDR2 is SASEGT. V was cut by 2 bases and J by 7 bases, with 9 bases left in between. For the CDR3, the DNA is TGTGCCAGCAGTGAAAGGGTGGCGAATTCACCCCTCCACTTT. Its protein is CASSERVANSPLHF.

The genes are TRBV19 and TRBJ1-2; D is ambiguous. Trimming left V 6 bases short and J 8 bases short, with 16 bases between. The CDR3 is made up of 13 amino acids. Germline lookup yields CDR1 LNHDA and CDR2 SQIVND (reference sequence). The CDR3 nucleotides read TGTGCCAGTAGCATAACGGGGATACAAGGCTACACCTTC. Protein product: CASSITGIQGYTF.

The rearrangement links TRBV11-1 to TRBJ2-5; the D gene is possibly TRBD2 (5 bases). The CDR3 sequence is 14 residues long. V lost 6 bases and J lost 5, with 16 bases in between. CDR1 and CDR2 (germline): SGHAT, FQDESV (reference sequence). CDR3 coding DNA: TGTGCCAGCAGACGTGGACGGGAACGCGAGACCCAGTACTTC. Its translation: CASRRGRERETQYF.

V gene TRBV7-6 combines with J gene TRBJ2-1; TRBD1 matches 10 bases. V lost 3 bases, J lost 4 bases, and 6 bases stayed unmatched. The CDR3 is 16 amino acids. Germline CDR1 reads SGHVS; CDR2 reads FNYEAQ. CDR3 region: CASSFRDRGMYNEQFF. CDR3 coding DNA: TGTGCCAGCAGCTTTCGGGACAGGGGCATGTACAATGAGCAGTTCTTC.